A single sample gave rise to the 18 T cell receptor beta chains below, sequenced in a study of CD8+ T cells in alopecia areata. Described treatment: oral pan-JAK inhibitor, 5-10 mg twice daily. Isolated RNA was reverse transcribed into cDNA used as the sequencing template. The protocol was immunoSEQ multiplex PCR, while the TCRdb copy is restricted to in-frame clones and leaves out a portion. The data show 150,000 to 200,000 clones, with 60% seen just once and approximately 0.97% held by the top ten. Source: CD4+ T cells sorted from blood, taken at week 24, from a patient treated with tofacitinib. The origin of the receptors is a human donor with alopecia areata.

The rearrangement joins TRBV6-5 to TRBJ1-1; no clear D. Trimming took 2 bases from V and 1 from J, leaving 5 bases between them. Germline lookup yields CDR1 MNHEY and CDR2 SVGAGI. The CDR3 has 13 residues. The CDR3 DNA follows: TGTGCCAGCAGTTACGGGCAGAACACTGAAGCTTTCTTT. Translated: CASSYGQNTEAFF.

This clone was picked up one time. This rearrangement joins TRBV27 to TRBJ2-1; 8 nucleotides agree with TRBD1. V trimming: 10 bases; J trimming: 10 bases; junction bases outside the gene matches: 6. Germline V gene lookup returns CDR1 MNHEY and CDR2 SMNVEV (reference sequence). The CDR3 spans 11 residues. The CDR3 coding sequence is TGTGCCACCTCCCGGGACAGGGAGCAGTTCTTC. It is translated as CATSRDREQFF.

The gene calls are TRBV14 and TRBJ2-3; D is ambiguous. V lost 1 base, J lost 5 bases, and 7 bases lay in between. Germline CDR1 SGHDN, CDR2 FVKESK. The CDR3 is 13 residues long. The CDR3 sequence is CASSQGLVDTQYF. CDR3 DNA: TGTGCCAGCAGCCAAGGCCTGGTAGATACGCAGTATTTT.

This chain uses TRBV5-1 with TRBJ2-5; D might be TRBD2 (6 bases). The CDR3 loop spans 13 amino acids. Trimming removed 6 bases from V and 4 bases from J, with 13 bases in between. Germline values: CDR1 SGHRS, CDR2 YFSETQ. The CDR3 loop is CASTFQGGETQYF. Here the CDR3 DNA reads TGCGCCAGCACGTTTCAGGGAGGAGAGACCCAGTACTTC. Complete variable domain (other parts from reference TRBV5-1 and TRBJ2-5): KAGVTQTPRYLIKTRGQQVTLSCSPISGHRSVSWYQQTPGQGLQFLFEYFSETQRNKGNFPGRFSGRQFSNSRSEMNVSTLELGDSALYLCASTFQGGETQYFGPGTRLLVL.

This clone was found many times. This chain connects TRBV29-1 to TRBJ1-4; D is uncertain. The CDR3 runs 12 residues. V gave up 6 bases and J gave up 5 bases, with 10 bases separating them. Germline CDR1 SQVTM, CDR2 ANQGSEA. The CDR3 DNA reads TGCAGCGTCGACCGAAACAATGAAAAACTGTTTTTT. Encoded protein: CSVDRNNEKLFF.

This clone was counted only a few times. V gene TRBV29-1 combines with J gene TRBJ2-3; D may be TRBD2 (6 bases). The CDR3 spans 15 residues. The V gene lost 0 bases and the J gene lost 4 bases, with 14 bases spanning the gap. Germline V lookup: CDR1 SQVTM, CDR2 ANQGSEA. CDR3 protein: CSVEELFGGADTQYF. CDR3 coding DNA: TGCAGCGTTGAAGAGCTCTTCGGGGGAGCAGATACGCAGTATTTT.

This clone has only one observation. The J gene is TRBJ2-3, the V gene TRBV20-1; TRBD2 might be the D (6 bases). Germline CDR1 and CDR2: DFQATT and SNEGSKA (reference sequence). Deletions cut 6 bases from V and 6 bases from J, with 10 bases between. The CDR3 length is 11 residues. The CDR3 nucleotides are TGCAGTGCACAGCGGGTGGATACGCAGTATTTT. Protein: CSAQRVDTQYF.

This sequence joins TRBV30 and TRBJ1-1; D unresolved. Trimming removed 0 bases from V and 3 bases from J, with 11 bases in between. Germline loops: CDR1 GTSNPN, CDR2 SVGIG (reference sequence). The CDR3 is 14 amino acids. The CDR3, as DNA: TGTGCCTGGAGTGTACGCTCCGGGGACACTGAAGCTTTCTTT. This sequence encodes CAWSVRSGDTEAFF.

CDR3 amino acids: CASNPGALYEQYF. The DNA for the CDR3 is TGTGCCAGCAACCCGGGGGCGCTCTACGAGCAGTACTTC. The rearrangement links TRBV6-1 to TRBJ2-7; D is possibly TRBD1 or TRBD2 (6 bases each). This CDR3 spans 13 amino acids. Trimming left V 7 bases short and J 3 bases short, with 13 bases between. In germline, CDR1 is MNHNS, CDR2 SASEGT.

The chain has TRBV6-1 and TRBJ2-2; TRBD2 matches at 12 bases. Germline lookup yields CDR1 MNHNS and CDR2 SASEGT. The CDR3 spans 15 residues. J gave up 3 bases and V 4 bases, and 0 bases lay outside the gene matches. This CDR3 is CASSGLAGDTGELFF. The CDR3, as DNA: TGTGCCAGCAGTGGACTAGCGGGGGACACCGGGGAGCTGTTTTTT.

The DNA of the CDR3 is TGTGCCAGCAGGTACGGGGTTGAAAGGGAGCAGTACTTC. Translating gives CASRYGVEREQYF. The V call is TRBV6-1, the J call TRBJ2-7; perhaps TRBD2 as D (5 bases). CDR3 length: 13 residues. CDR1 and CDR2 (germline): MNHNS, SASEGT. The V and J ends lost 6 bases and 7 bases respectively, with 16 bases between them.

This clone was seen only a few times. Other nucleotide sequences in the sample specify the same CDR3. J is TRBJ2-2 and V is TRBV4-3; no definite D call. Germline-derived CDR1 and CDR2 are LGHNA and YSLEER. The V and J ends lost 0 bases and 4 bases respectively, with 6 bases between them. CDR3 length: 14 amino acids. CDR3 residues: CASSQEKGTGELFF. The CDR3 region has the DNA TGCGCCAGCAGCCAAGAAAAGGGCACCGGGGAGCTGTTTTTT.

The V gene is TRBV29-1, the J gene TRBJ2-5, with 7 bases fitting TRBD1. The V gene end was trimmed by 6 bases and the J gene end by 4 bases; junction bases not matched to a gene: 11. Looked up from germline, CDR1 is SQVTM and CDR2 is ANQGSEA. The CDR3 runs to 14 residues. This CDR3 is CSVSGQDQRETQYF. CDR3 sequence (DNA): TGCAGCGTCTCCGGACAGGATCAGCGAGAGACCCAGTACTTC.

The rearrangement links TRBV7-2 to TRBJ2-7; D might be TRBD1 (5 bases). Germline-derived CDR1 and CDR2 are SGHTA and FQGNSA. The CDR3 totals 14 residues. V was shortened by 1 base and J by 6 bases, with 13 bases between the two germline ends. CDR3 sequence reads: CASSLGQGWTEQYF. CDR3 in DNA: TGTGCCAGCAGCTTAGGTCAGGGATGGACCGAGCAGTACTTC.

Comment on this clone: This same CDR3 is encoded by further DNA sequences in the sample. This chain connects TRBV5-1 to TRBJ2-7, with 7 bases that match TRBD2. J gave up 0 bases and V 0 bases, and 3 bases lay outside the gene matches. CDR1 and CDR2 (germline): SGHRS, YFSETQ. The CDR3 runs to 15 residues. CDR3 protein: CASSLGGGNSYEQYF. The CDR3 DNA is TGCGCCAGCAGCTTGGGCGGGGGAAACTCCTACGAGCAGTACTTC.

The V call is TRBV29-1, the J call TRBJ1-1; D may be TRBD1 (6 bases). The germline CDR1 and CDR2 sequences are SQVTM and ANQGSEA. V was trimmed by 7 bases and J by 0 bases, leaving 12 bases between them. The CDR3 has 13 residues. The CDR3 sequence: CSAWTELNTEAFF. The CDR3 nucleotides read TGCAGCGCCTGGACAGAGTTGAACACTGAAGCTTTCTTT.

This clone was observed a few times. The V and J genes are TRBV2 and TRBJ1-5; D is unclear. V lost 2 bases and J 0 bases, leaving 5 bases between the germline ends. Germline CDR1 is SNHLY and CDR2 is FYNNEI. The CDR3 sequence is 14 residues long. The CDR3: CASSERNSNQPQHF. For the CDR3, the DNA is TGTGCCAGCAGTGAAAGGAATAGCAATCAGCCCCAGCATTTT.

The gene calls are TRBV6-5 and TRBJ2-5; 11 bases fit TRBD1. V lost 4 bases and J lost 5; bases outside the gene matches: 6. CDR1 MNHEY and CDR2 SVGAGI come from the germline V gene. The CDR3 is 15 amino acids. The CDR3 bases are TGTGCCAGCAGTTCGCTCGGGACAGGGGGTGAGACCCAGTACTTC. This codes for CASSSLGTGGETQYF.